The 28 T cell receptor beta chains below come from one sample, sequenced in a study of Ad26.COV2.S vaccination and SARS-CoV-2 variants. As to treatment: some 20 received Ad26.COV2.S at low or high dose, single or two shots; about 5 received placebo; per-sample allocation not given. All samples were drawn on day 63, counting from the first vaccine or placebo injection. The assay was immunoSEQ multiplex PCR, and TCRdb's table has in-frame clones only and misses some. The data show roughly 250,000 clones, around 88% seen once. This material consisted of peripheral blood, taken in a trial of Ad26.COV2.S vaccine versus placebo. The source of these receptors is a person aged 18-65 years who received the Ad26.COV2.S COVID-19 vaccine or a placebo.

The chain employs TRBV4-1 and TRBJ1-1; D ambiguous. Germline lookup yields CDR1 MGHRA and CDR2 YSYEKL. There are 16 residues in the CDR3. Trimming took off 0 bases at V and 1 base at J, with 12 bases between the two ends. CDR3 sequence (DNA): TGCGCCAGCAGCCAAGAGCAGGCCGTTTGGAACACTGAAGCTTTCTTT. Protein product: CASSQEQAVWNTEAFF.

For the CDR3, the DNA is TGTGCCATCAGTGGGGGACAGGGGATGGGAGAGACCCAGTACTTC. It yields the protein CAISGGQGMGETQYF. The rearrangement joins TRBV10-3 to TRBJ2-5; TRBD1 agrees at 10 bases. The germline gives CDR1 ENHRY, CDR2 SYGVKD. V shed 4 bases and J 4 bases; nucleotides not matched to a gene: 6. The CDR3 contains 15 residues.

This clone was recorded a few times. The rearrangement uses TRBV4-3 and TRBJ2-5; possibly TRBD1 for D (6 bases). CDR1 LGHNA and CDR2 YSLEER come from the germline V gene. This CDR3 spans 16 amino acids. Trimming removed 1 base from V and 1 base from J, with 13 bases in between. The CDR3 DNA sequence: TGCGCCAGCAGCCAAGTCTCGGGCAGGGGCCAAGAGACCCAGTACTTC. Its translation: CASSQVSGRGQETQYF.

The rearrangement uses TRBV3-1 (or the pseudogene TRBV3-2) and TRBJ1-5; 7 bases line up with TRBD1. The ends lost 1 base at V and 2 bases at J; junction bases unmatched: 5. Germline V gene data show CDR1 as LGHDT and CDR2 as YNNKEL (reference sequence). There are 16 residues in the CDR3. DNA for the CDR3: TGTGCCAGCAGCCAAGGTGAGGGGGCTGGCAATCAGCCCCAGCATTTT. This encodes CASSQGEGAGNQPQHF.

The rearrangement uses TRBV13 and TRBJ2-7; TRBD1 matches at 8 bases. The ends lost 5 bases at V and 3 bases at J; junction bases unmatched: 3. The CDR3 is 13 residues long. Per the germline V gene, CDR1 is PRHDT and CDR2 is FYEKMQ (reference sequence). The CDR3 spells CASSPGQDYEQYV. The CDR3 nucleotides read TGTGCCAGCAGCCCGGGACAGGACTACGAGCAGTACGTC.

This sequence joins TRBV6-5 and TRBJ2-1, with 10 bases that match TRBD2. The CDR3 is made up of 14 amino acids. Germline V gene lookup returns CDR1 MNHEY and CDR2 SVGAGI. The V and J ends lost 6 bases and 6 bases, in that order; junction bases with no gene match: 5. CDR3 bases: TGTGCCAGCAGGGCTAGCGGGAGACTCAATGAGCAGTTCTTC. Translated: CASRASGRLNEQFF.

The V gene is TRBV7-2, the J gene TRBJ2-3, with TRBD2 matching over 13 bases. This CDR3 comprises 16 residues. The J segment lost 5 bases and the V segment lost 5 bases, leaving 7 bases of the junction unmatched. Germline lookup yields CDR1 SGHTA and CDR2 FQGNSA. In DNA, the CDR3 is TGTGCCAGCAGCCTCTGGACTAGCGGGGGAATAGATACGCAGTATTTT. Its protein is CASSLWTSGGIDTQYF.

The chain combines TRBV9 with TRBJ1-3; no definite D call. The CDR3 covers 15 residues. CDR1 is SGDLS, CDR2 YYNGEE, per germline. The V gene lost 0 bases and the J gene lost 3 bases, with 10 bases spanning the gap. The CDR3 spells CASSVAGDHGNTIYF. The CDR3 DNA reads as TGTGCCAGCAGCGTAGCTGGGGATCATGGAAACACCATATATTTT.

The chain combines TRBV2 with TRBJ2-2; D not resolved. V lost 6 bases and J lost 8, with 7 bases in between. Germline CDR1 is SNHLY and CDR2 is FYNNEI. The CDR3 consists of 11 residues. For the CDR3, the DNA is TGTGCCAGCAGCATGGCTGGGGAGCTGTTTTTT. It yields the protein CASSMAGELFF.

The chain combines TRBV11-2 with TRBJ2-6, with D perhaps TRBD2 (6 bases). Germline V gives CDR1 SGHAT, CDR2 FQNNGV. V shed 6 bases and J shed 4 bases, with 16 bases lying between them. The CDR3 spans 16 residues. CDR3 amino acids: CASRTPRGNGANVLTF. The CDR3, as DNA: TGTGCCAGCAGGACCCCGCGGGGAAACGGGGCCAACGTCCTGACTTTC.

V is TRBV5-1 and J is TRBJ1-3; a weak D match, TRBD1 (5 bases). Trimming stripped 0 bases from V and 3 bases from J, with 7 bases between. The germline V gene has CDR1 SGHRS and CDR2 YFSETQ. This CDR3 spans 14 amino acids. The CDR3 region has the DNA TGCGCCAGCAGCTTGGTAGGGGTTGGAAACACCATATATTTT. Amino acids: CASSLVGVGNTIYF.

V and J are TRBV18 and TRBJ2-3; 11 positions agree with TRBD2. The CDR3 loop spans 15 amino acids. Trimming removed 4 bases from V and 6 bases from J; junction bases left unmatched: 6. Looked up from germline, CDR1 is KGHSH and CDR2 is LQKENI. CDR3 loop: CASSRGTSGSDTQYF. DNA of the CDR3: TGTGCCAGCTCACGGGGGACTAGCGGATCGGATACGCAGTATTTT.

CDR3 protein: CASSEAGTMNTEAFF. The CDR3 nucleotides are TGTGCCAGCAGTGAGGCGGGGACAATGAACACTGAAGCTTTCTTT. The V call is TRBV11-1, the J call TRBJ1-1; D possibly corresponds to TRBD1 (6 bases). CDR1 and CDR2 from the germline V gene are SGHAT and FQDESV (reference sequence). Between the trimmed V and J ends, which lost 6 bases and 0 bases, there was a span of 14 bases. There are 15 residues in the CDR3.

The V gene is TRBV24-1, the J gene TRBJ2-1, with TRBD2 matching over 10 bases. Trimming removed 3 bases from V and 5 bases from J; junction bases left unmatched: 6. This CDR3 region has 16 residues. The V gene's germline CDR1 is KGHDR and CDR2 SFDVKD. The CDR3, as DNA: TGTGCCACCAGTGATCCGAGCGGGGGGGCCGACAATGAGCAGTTCTTC. Its translation is CATSDPSGGADNEQFF.

The V gene is TRBV11-2, the J gene TRBJ1-2, with a tentative D call TRBD1 (5 bases). Germline loops: CDR1 SGHAT, CDR2 FQNNGV. Trimming shortened V by 10 bases and J by 14 bases, and 11 bases separated the two germline ends. The CDR3 spans 8 residues. CDR3 sequence: CATRSGTF. CDR3 DNA sequence: TGTGCCACCCGATCAGGGACCTTC.

The J gene is TRBJ1-5, the V gene TRBV7-8; TRBD1 matches 7 bases. The CDR3 is 15 amino acids. V shed 4 bases, J shed 4 bases, and the junction held 7 bases outside the gene matches. Germline CDR1 and CDR2: SGHVS and FQNEAQ. CDR3 nucleotide sequence: TGTGCCAGCAGCTCCTCGGACAGGTTGAATCAGCCCCAGCATTTT. Protein: CASSSSDRLNQPQHF.

The V gene is TRBV18, the J gene TRBJ2-7; TRBD1 might be the D (6 bases). The V gene's germline CDR1 is KGHSH and CDR2 LQKENI. This CDR3 contains 13 residues. The germline V and J ends were trimmed by 3 bases and 4 bases, with 10 bases remaining between them. Here the CDR3 reads CASSPYGQYEQYV. The CDR3 nucleotides read TGTGCCAGCTCACCCTACGGACAGTACGAGCAGTACGTC.

The CDR3 protein is CASSIDLYWRGLNEKLFF. The CDR3 coding sequence is TGTGCCAGTAGTATAGATCTTTATTGGAGGGGATTGAATGAAAAACTGTTTTTT. The chain couples TRBV19 to TRBJ1-4; possibly TRBD1 for D (5 bases). This CDR3 is 18 amino acids long. CDR1 is LNHDA and CDR2 is SQIVND in the germline V gene (reference sequence). V was trimmed by 0 bases and J by 5 bases, leaving 19 bases between them. The variable domain in full, with the rest retrieved from reference TRBV19 and TRBJ1-4, is DGGITQSPKYLFRKEGQNVTLSCEQNLNHDAMYWYRQDPGQGLRLIYYSQIVNDFQKGDIAEGYSVSREKKESFPLTVTSAQKNPTAFYLCASSIDLYWRGLNEKLFFGSGTQLSVL.

V gene TRBV7-9 combines with J gene TRBJ1-1; D ambiguous. Germline V gives CDR1 SEHNR, CDR2 FQNEAQ (reference sequence). The ends were cut back, 0 bases at V and 4 bases at J, with 3 bases in the middle. The CDR3 loop spans 12 amino acids. As DNA, the CDR3 is TGTGCCAGCAGCTTAGCTTTCACTGAAGCTTTCTTT. This gives the protein CASSLAFTEAFF. The variable domain in full, with the rest retrieved from reference TRBV7-9 and TRBJ1-1, is DTGVSQNPRHKITKRGQNVTFRCDPISEHNRLYWYRQTLGQGPEFLTYFQNEAQLEKSRLLSDRFSAERPKGSFSTLEIQRTEQGDSAMYLCASSLAFTEAFFGQGTRLTVV.

This clone was found once. This chain uses TRBV4-3 with TRBJ2-7; the D is unclear. The V end lost 4 bases, the J end lost 3 bases, and 10 bases lay between the germline ends. There are 13 residues in the CDR3. Germline V gene data show CDR1 as LGHNA and CDR2 as YSLEER. CDR3 nucleotides: TGCGCCAGCAGCCCCGGGCGGAACTACGAGCAGTACTTC. It translates to CASSPGRNYEQYF.

A note on this clone: One end of the junction is discordant with germline, which a read error may explain. The chain recombines TRBV6-5 with TRBJ2-5; maybe TRBD2 (5 bases). The CDR3 extends over 13 amino acids. Germline V gene lookup returns CDR1 MNHEY and CDR2 SVGAGI. The CDR3 protein is CASSDSGSRTQYF. Here the CDR3 DNA reads TGTGCCAGCAGTGACTCGGGGTCCCGGACCCAGTACTTC.

The gene calls are TRBV3-1 (or the pseudogene TRBV3-2) and TRBJ1-5; D possibly corresponds to TRBD1 (5 bases). Trimming shortened V by 0 bases and J by 4 bases, and 13 bases separated the two germline ends. This CDR3 comprises 16 residues. Germline V gives CDR1 LGHDT, CDR2 YNNKEL (reference sequence). CDR3 coding DNA: TGTGCCAGCAGCCAAGATCTGGGACGGCAAAATCAGCCCCAGCATTTT. This translates into CASSQDLGRQNQPQHF.

This chain uses TRBV11-2 with TRBJ1-2; D gene unclear. Between the trimmed V and J ends, which lost 8 bases and 0 bases, there was a span of 13 bases. Germline CDR1 SGHAT, CDR2 FQNNGV. The CDR3 contains 14 residues. This CDR3 is CASRAFPSNYGYTF. As DNA, the CDR3 is TGTGCCAGCCGGGCCTTCCCATCTAACTATGGCTACACCTTC. Full variable domain (rest looked up from reference TRBV11-2 and TRBJ1-2): EAGVAQSPRYKIIEKRQSVAFWCNPISGHATLYWYQQILGQGPKLLIQFQNNGVVDDSQLPKDRFSAERLKGVDSTLKIQPAKLEDSAVYLCASRAFPSNYGYTFGSGTRLTVV.

The chain has TRBV4-2 and TRBJ1-6; 10 bases line up with TRBD1. The germline gives CDR1 LGHNA, CDR2 YNFKEQ. This CDR3 region has 16 residues. V lost 4 bases and J lost 10; bases outside the gene matches: 10. For the CDR3, the DNA is TGTGCCAGCAGCCGAGACCGGGACAGGGGAAACTCACCCCTCCACTTT. Residues: CASSRDRDRGNSPLHF.

The rearrangement uses TRBV19 and TRBJ1-1; no reliable D call. Trimming removed 5 bases from V and 3 bases from J, with 10 bases in between. The CDR3 contains 13 residues. Germline V gene sequence: CDR1 LNHDA, CDR2 SQIVND (reference sequence). The CDR3: CASSSNPYTEAFF. The CDR3 DNA reads TGTGCCAGTAGTTCGAACCCCTACACTGAAGCTTTCTTT.

The rearrangement links TRBV6-6 to TRBJ1-6, with 9 positions matching TRBD1. The trim removed 4 bases at V and 7 bases at J, leaving 8 bases unmatched. The CDR3 sequence is 16 residues long. Germline values: CDR1 MNHNY, CDR2 SVGAGI (reference sequence). The CDR3 coding sequence is TGTGCCAGCAGTTCCGGACAGGGGATAGGGAATTCACCCCTCCACTTT. It encodes CASSSGQGIGNSPLHF.

The rearrangement uses TRBV19 and TRBJ1-1; 11 positions agree with TRBD1. After removal of 5 bases from V and 9 bases from J, the junction contained 8 bases not matched to a gene. This CDR3 is 14 amino acids long. Germline V gene lookup returns CDR1 LNHDA and CDR2 SQIVND (reference sequence). Written as DNA, the CDR3 is TGTGCCAGTAGTGTCACCGGGACAGGGGGAAAAGCTTTCTTT. Protein: CASSVTGTGGKAFF.

This clone was recorded once. The chain has TRBV5-1 and TRBJ1-6, with 12 bases that match TRBD1. Trimming took 4 bases from V and 7 from J; bases not matched to a gene: 3. CDR1 is SGHRS and CDR2 is YFSETQ in the germline V gene. This CDR3 comprises 15 residues. CDR3 region: CASSQGQGANSPLHF. CDR3 in DNA: TGCGCCAGCAGCCAGGGACAGGGGGCAAATTCACCCCTCCACTTT.